Below are 20 T cell receptor beta chains sequenced from a single sample in a study of blood T cells in healthy people across ages. Together with a sample-barcoded 5' primer, a J-beta primer mix was included in a second PCR lasting 7 to 11 cycles. TCRdb used MiXCR to reprocess the 5' RACE reads, holding one entry per CDR3 protein. The table lists under 2,000,000 distinct CDR3 sequences, roughly 50% of them singletons. The sequenced material came from blood. These receptors all come from a woman aged 40 to 50 in good health.

This clonotype has only a few counts. V and J are TRBV6-5 and TRBJ2-5, with D tentatively TRBD1 (5 bases). CDR1 is MNHEY and CDR2 is SVGAGI in the germline V gene. This CDR3 comprises 13 residues. V lost 2 bases and J lost 7, with 11 bases in between. The CDR3 reads CASSYGKGWTQYF. In nucleotides, the CDR3 is TGTGCCAGCAGTTACGGGAAGGGGTGGACCCAGTACTTC.

This clonotype was seen a handful of times. V gene TRBV12-3 or TRBV12-4 combines with J gene TRBJ1-4; D may be TRBD1 (5 bases). V lost 6 bases and J 7 bases, leaving 21 bases between the germline ends. This CDR3 is built from 16 residues. The CDR3 DNA follows: TGTGCCAGCAGACCACCTGGGGCCCCACGGGGTGAAAAACTGTTTTTT. This sequence encodes CASRPPGAPRGEKLFF.

This sequence joins TRBV6-6 and TRBJ2-5, with unresolved D. CDR1 MNHNY and CDR2 SVGAGI come from the germline V gene (reference sequence). This CDR3 region has 13 residues. Trimming took 6 bases from V and 4 from J, leaving 12 bases between them. DNA for the CDR3: TGTGCCAGCAGAGCCACTGGGTTAGAGACCCAGTACTTC. Translation gives CASRATGLETQYF.

The chain links TRBV4-1 to TRBJ2-3; D might be TRBD2 (7 bases). Germline loops: CDR1 MGHRA, CDR2 YSYEKL. This CDR3 has 17 amino acids. Trimming shortened V by 4 bases and J by 0 bases, and 17 bases separated the two germline ends. The CDR3 sequence is CASSPDGGGASTDTQYF. CDR3 sequence (DNA): TGCGCCAGCAGCCCCGATGGCGGGGGCGCTAGCACAGATACGCAGTATTTT.

There are a few counts of this clonotype. The V gene is TRBV20-1, the J gene TRBJ2-4; 9 bases are a match to TRBD1. The CDR3 consists of 13 residues. V lost 5 bases to trimming and J lost 13 bases; unmatched junction nucleotides: 12. CDR1 and CDR2 from the germline V gene are DFQATT and SNEGSKA (reference sequence). For the CDR3, the DNA is TGCAGTGCTCCCGACAGGGGGTTTGGTGAGCAGTACTTC. Amino acids: CSAPDRGFGEQYF.

The chain uses TRBV20-1 and TRBJ2-1, with 8 bases that match TRBD2. V dropped 6 bases and J dropped 6; count of bases not matched to a gene: 10. Germline assignment: CDR1 DFQATT and CDR2 SNEGSKA (reference sequence). The CDR3 consists of 14 residues. CDR3 in amino acids: CSARRGGWINEQFF. In DNA form, the CDR3 reads TGCAGTGCGAGACGGGGGGGCTGGATCAATGAGCAGTTCTTC.

The chain combines TRBV7-2 with TRBJ1-6; a weak D match, TRBD1 (5 bases). The length of the CDR3 is 15 residues. V lost 3 bases and J 5 bases, leaving 11 bases between the germline ends. Germline lookup yields CDR1 SGHTA and CDR2 FQGNSA. Written as DNA, the CDR3 is TGTGCCAGCAGCTTCCGGGGCGAGCATAATTCACCCCTCCACTTT. Translation: CASSFRGEHNSPLHF.

This clonotype was counted between two and nine times. The genes are TRBV12-3 or TRBV12-4 and TRBJ2-1, with 12 bases identical to TRBD2. This CDR3 contains 15 residues. After removal of 4 bases from V and 9 bases from J, the junction contained 7 bases not matched to a gene. CDR3 residues: CASSSGLAGRVEQFF. DNA of the CDR3: TGTGCCAGCAGTTCCGGACTAGCGGGGAGGGTTGAGCAGTTCTTC.

CDR3 bases: TGCGCCAGCAGCCAAGAGGGGCTTCGAAAACTGTTTTTT. The encoded protein is CASSQEGLRKLFF. This chain links TRBV4-3 with TRBJ1-4, with D perhaps matching TRBD1 (5 bases). Per germline, CDR1 LGHNA and CDR2 YSLEER. This CDR3 is 13 amino acids long. Trimming cost V 0 bases and J 10 bases, with 9 bases left between them.

The chain recombines TRBV5-6 with TRBJ2-5, with 15 bases aligning to TRBD2. The V segment lost 7 bases and the J segment 3 bases; nucleotides outside the gene matches: 22. From germline, CDR1 is SGHDT and CDR2 YYEEEE. The CDR3 runs 21 residues. CDR3 DNA sequence: TGTGCCAGCTCCTCCCCCCCCTACTCCGGGACTAGCGGGGGGCGGAAAGAGACCCAGTACTTC. Amino acids: CASSSPPYSGTSGGRKETQYF.

This clonotype was observed a handful of times. V usage is TRBV3-1 and J usage is TRBJ2-1, with D perhaps TRBD2 (5 bases). Between the trimmed V and J ends, which lost 3 bases and 3 bases, there was a span of 9 bases. Germline CDR1 is LGHDT and CDR2 is YNNKEL (reference sequence). The CDR3 contains 14 residues. This CDR3 is CASSHRESYNEQFF. The CDR3 nucleotides are TGTGCCAGCAGCCATAGGGAGAGCTACAATGAGCAGTTCTTC.

This clonotype was seen a handful of times. The V and J genes are TRBV5-1 and TRBJ2-3, with 8 nucleotides matching TRBD1. Germline CDR1 and CDR2: SGHRS and YFSETQ. CDR3 length: 12 amino acids. With 1 base clipped from V and 14 bases from J, the junction kept 6 bases outside the gene matches. In DNA, the CDR3 is TGCGCCAGCAGCTTGCGGACAGGGCTCTCGTATTTT. Its protein product is CASSLRTGLSYF.

The chain recombines TRBV28 with TRBJ2-7; a weak D match, TRBD2 (5 bases). The CDR3 is made up of 15 amino acids. Looked up from germline, CDR1 is MDHEN and CDR2 is SYDVKM. Trimming left V 2 bases short and J 0 bases short, with 11 bases between. The CDR3 is CASSLGGPNSYEQYF. In DNA, the CDR3 is TGTGCCAGCAGTTTAGGAGGTCCAAACTCCTACGAGCAGTACTTC. The entire variable domain, with the rest obtained from reference TRBV28 and TRBJ2-7, is as follows: DVKVTQSSRYLVKRTGEKVFLECVQDMDHENMFWYRQDPGLGLRLIYFSYDVKMKEKGDIPEGYSVSREKKERFSLILESASTNQTSMYLCASSLGGPNSYEQYFGPGTRLTVT.

The chain carries TRBV12-3 or TRBV12-4 and TRBJ1-1; perhaps TRBD1 as D (5 bases). Trimming took off 4 bases at V and 1 base at J, with 13 bases between the two ends. CDR3 length: 15 amino acids. Here the CDR3 DNA reads TGTGCCAGCAGTTCTACGGGACGTCCGAACACTGAAGCTTTCTTT. Its protein is CASSSTGRPNTEAFF.

This clonotype was counted once. The J gene is TRBJ2-4, the V gene TRBV9; tentatively, D is TRBD2 (6 bases). The CDR3 is 16 amino acids. Germline CDR1 reads SGDLS; CDR2 reads YYNGEE. The V and J ends lost 0 bases and 5 bases respectively, with 15 bases between them. The chain's CDR3 is CASSVGGTGGQNIQYF. CDR3 in DNA: TGTGCCAGCAGCGTAGGTGGGACCGGGGGTCAAAACATTCAGTACTTC.

This clonotype was counted only a few times. The chain joins TRBV9 to TRBJ2-3, with 9 bases matching TRBD2. Germline lookup yields CDR1 SGDLS and CDR2 YYNGEE. V lost 0 bases, J lost 3 bases, and 5 bases stayed unmatched. The CDR3 length is 16 residues. The CDR3 region is CASSVENSGGTDTQYF. CDR3 in DNA: TGTGCCAGCAGCGTAGAGAATAGCGGGGGAACAGATACGCAGTATTTT.

The rearrangement uses TRBV28 and TRBJ2-3, with TRBD1 identical over 7 bases. V trimming: 6 bases; J trimming: 4 bases; junction bases outside the gene matches: 4. CDR1 is MDHEN and CDR2 is SYDVKM in the germline V gene. CDR3 size: 13 residues. CDR3 sequence reads: CASREGGADTQYF. The CDR3 region has the DNA TGTGCCAGCAGAGAAGGGGGCGCAGATACGCAGTATTTT.

This chain connects TRBV2 to TRBJ2-4, with 7 positions matching TRBD2. This CDR3 is 14 amino acids long. CDR1 SNHLY and CDR2 FYNNEI come from the germline V gene. V shed 7 bases and J 7 bases; nucleotides not matched to a gene: 10. This CDR3 is CASIFDQGGNIQYF. The CDR3 DNA reads as TGTGCCAGCATATTTGACCAGGGAGGGAACATTCAGTACTTC.

This chain uses TRBV2 with TRBJ2-5; D remains ambiguous. CDR3 length: 16 amino acids. Trimming stripped 6 bases from V and 5 bases from J, with 22 bases between. Germline assignment: CDR1 SNHLY and CDR2 FYNNEI. This CDR3 reads CASRNTGRVRWETQYF. CDR3 DNA sequence: TGTGCCAGCAGAAATACCGGCCGCGTCCGGTGGGAGACCCAGTACTTC.

About this clonotype: A junction boundary mismatches the germline segment, possibly from a read error. The chain recombines TRBV7-8 with TRBJ2-3, with D unclear. CDR1 SGHVS and CDR2 FQNEAQ come from the germline V gene. The CDR3 has 14 amino acids. CDR3 region: CASSLVGLEDTRYF. The CDR3, as DNA: TGTGCCAGCAGCTTAGTAGGTCTAGAAGATACGCGGTATTTT. Together with reference TRBV7-8 and TRBJ2-3, the CDR3 gives the full variable domain: GAGVSQSPRYKVAKRGQDVALRCDPISGHVSLFWYQQALGQGPEFLTYFQNEAQLDKSGLPSDRFFAERPEGSVSTLKIQRTQQEDSAVYLCASSLVGLEDTRYFGPGTRLTVL.